The 26 T cell receptor beta chains reported below all come from one sample, sequenced in a study of cytomegalovirus exposure and HLA in healthy donors. The PCR used 60 Vbeta and 13 Jbeta primers. Sequenced by immunoSEQ multiplex PCR; TCRdb stores in-frame clones only, minus some. This sample has 100,000 to 150,000 clones; about 82% occur once, and the top ten carry more than 0.9%. Sequenced input: PBMCs. Receptors were obtained from a boy between 10 and 17 years old in good health and CMV-seronegative.

The rearrangement joins TRBV11-2 to TRBJ1-2, with D possibly being TRBD1 (6 bases). Looked up from germline, CDR1 is SGHAT and CDR2 is FQNNGV. V lost 4 bases, J lost 7 bases, and 13 bases lay in between. The length of the CDR3 is 13 residues. The CDR3 bases are TGTGCCAGCAGCTCCCCAGGGGTCGGTGGCTACACCTTC. Its translation: CASSSPGVGGYTF.

V gene TRBV30 combines with J gene TRBJ1-2; no firm D call. The length of the CDR3 is 13 residues. Germline V CDR1 and CDR2: GTSNPN, SVGIG (reference sequence). V dropped 5 bases and J dropped 4 bases, with 14 bases sitting between them. The CDR3 is CAWDGEAGYGYTF. The CDR3 bases are TGTGCCTGGGACGGGGAAGCGGGCTATGGCTACACCTTC.

The chain uses TRBV6-1 and TRBJ2-7; 11 bases match TRBD2. Losses at the gene ends were 2 bases for V and 2 bases for J; bases not matched to a gene: 8. Per germline, CDR1 MNHNS and CDR2 SASEGT. The CDR3 extends over 17 amino acids. The CDR3 coding sequence is TGTGCCAGCAGTGAAAGACTAGCGGGAAGGTTGGCCTACGAGCAGTACTTC. Translated, it gives CASSERLAGRLAYEQYF.

The CDR3 region is CAISEPPGEAGESLTDTQYF. CDR3 bases: TGTGCCATCAGTGAGCCCCCCGGAGAAGCGGGAGAGTCTTTGACAGATACGCAGTATTTT. The chain links TRBV10-3 to TRBJ2-3; TRBD2 matches 8 bases. The ends lost 2 bases at V and 3 bases at J; junction bases unmatched: 19. The CDR3 consists of 20 residues. The germline CDR1 and CDR2 sequences are ENHRY and SYGVKD.

The chain has TRBV7-8 and TRBJ1-1, with a tentative D call TRBD1 (5 bases). Germline loops: CDR1 SGHVS, CDR2 FQNEAQ. The CDR3 runs 18 residues. Trimming cost V 2 bases and J 3 bases, with 22 bases left between them. CDR3 sequence: CASSLYESGGGGYTEAFF. Written as DNA, the CDR3 is TGTGCCAGCAGCTTATATGAGAGTGGAGGCGGGGGGTACACTGAAGCTTTCTTT.

The rearrangement uses TRBV30 and TRBJ1-1; D unclear. V shed 4 bases and J shed 2 bases, with 23 bases lying between them. The germline V gene has CDR1 GTSNPN and CDR2 SVGIG (reference sequence). The CDR3 has 17 amino acids. The CDR3 sequence: CAWNPEGVREKNTEAFF. CDR3 coding DNA: TGTGCCTGGAACCCGGAGGGAGTCCGGGAGAAAAACACTGAAGCTTTCTTT.

This clone has only a few counts. The chain combines TRBV19 with TRBJ2-6; D is possibly TRBD1 (5 bases). With 5 bases removed from V and 0 bases from J, the gap between germline ends came to 8 bases. CDR3 size: 15 residues. Germline V gene data show CDR1 as LNHDA and CDR2 as SQIVND (reference sequence). Here the CDR3 DNA reads TGTGCCAGTAGTTACGACAGCTCTGGGGCCAACGTCCTGACTTTC. Translating gives CASSYDSSGANVLTF.

The rearrangement links TRBV30 to TRBJ1-1; TRBD1 might be the D (5 bases). With 2 bases removed from V and 4 bases from J, the gap between germline ends came to 11 bases. The CDR3 has 13 amino acids. Per germline, CDR1 GTSNPN and CDR2 SVGIG (reference sequence). CDR3 loop: CAWSPGRGTEAFF. DNA for the CDR3: TGTGCCTGGAGTCCAGGGAGGGGCACTGAAGCTTTCTTT.

This clone was seen a handful of times. The chain uses TRBV4-1 and TRBJ2-1, with 12 bases identical to TRBD1. The germline V gene encodes CDR1 MGHRA and CDR2 YSYEKL. This CDR3 contains 14 residues. Trimming removed 4 bases from V and 13 bases from J; junction bases left unmatched: 8. In nucleotides, the CDR3 is TGCGCCAGCAGCCCAGAAGGGACAGGGGGCGATCAGTTCTTC. Encoded protein: CASSPEGTGGDQFF.

The genes are TRBV2 and TRBJ1-1; D possibly corresponds to TRBD1 (5 bases). The V end was cut by 4 bases, the J end by 5 bases, with 14 bases between. Germline V gives CDR1 SNHLY, CDR2 FYNNEI. The CDR3 is made up of 14 amino acids. Here the CDR3 reads CASSALLEGTEAFF. The CDR3 nucleotides read TGTGCCAGCAGTGCTTTGCTGGAGGGGACTGAAGCTTTCTTT.

The V and J genes are TRBV4-1 and TRBJ2-1, with D possibly matching TRBD2 (6 bases). Trimming left V 0 bases short and J 6 bases short, with 18 bases between. The CDR3 is 17 residues long. The germline gives CDR1 MGHRA, CDR2 YSYEKL. CDR3 sequence (DNA): TGCGCCAGCAGCCAAGATCCTCGGGGTAGCGGCCTCAATGAGCAGTTCTTC. Its translation is CASSQDPRGSGLNEQFF.

This clone came up once. This chain uses TRBV6-5 with TRBJ1-2; 7 positions match TRBD1. CDR3 length: 12 amino acids. Germline V gene sequence: CDR1 MNHEY, CDR2 SVGAGI. The V gene end was trimmed by 6 bases and the J gene end by 6 bases; junction bases not matched to a gene: 4. The CDR3 sequence is CASRQGSDGYTF. Written as DNA, the CDR3 is TGTGCCAGCAGACAGGGGAGCGATGGCTACACCTTC.

The V gene is TRBV7-9, the J gene TRBJ2-3, with D unresolved. CDR1 is SEHNR, CDR2 FQNEAQ, per germline (reference sequence). V shed 4 bases and J shed 5 bases, with 4 bases lying between them. The CDR3 has 11 amino acids. CDR3 DNA: TGTGCCAGCAGCTCAGAAGATACGCAGTATTTT. It is translated as CASSSEDTQYF.

A remark on this clone: The germline gene is not matched at one end of the junction; a read error may be the cause. The chain is built from TRBV9 and TRBJ2-1; TRBD2 matches at 7 bases. The CDR3 extends over 14 amino acids. From germline, CDR1 is SGDLS and CDR2 YYNGEE. This CDR3 reads CASSGPSSYNEQFF. For the CDR3, the DNA is TGTGCCAGTAGCGGGCCCAGCTCCTACAATGAGCAGTTCTTC.

In the case of this clone: The same CDR3 can be traced to other DNA sequences in this sample. J is TRBJ2-1 and V is TRBV7-9; unclear D gene. V gave up 5 bases and J gave up 4 bases, with 3 bases separating them. This CDR3 has 11 amino acids. Germline loops: CDR1 SEHNR, CDR2 FQNEAQ (reference sequence). The CDR3 DNA reads TGTGCCAGCAGCCCGTACAATGAGCAGTTCTTC. Translated: CASSPYNEQFF.

The chain joins TRBV10-3 to TRBJ1-5, with a possible D match to TRBD1 (5 bases). V lost 3 bases and J 6 bases, leaving 9 bases between the germline ends. CDR3 length: 13 residues. Germline CDR1 and CDR2: ENHRY and SYGVKD. In DNA form, the CDR3 reads TGTGCCATCAGTGACAGGGAGGCTCAGCCCCAGCATTTT. It encodes CAISDREAQPQHF.

The chain is built from TRBV5-1 and TRBJ2-7, with 7 bases fitting TRBD2. Trimming cost V 4 bases and J 7 bases; bases outside gene matches: 11. Germline V CDR1 and CDR2: SGHRS, YFSETQ. The CDR3 extends over 14 amino acids. As DNA, the CDR3 is TGCGCCAGCAGCCCCAGGGACTACCTGGGGGAGCAGTACTTC. It codes for CASSPRDYLGEQYF.

The chain couples TRBV6-6 to TRBJ1-2; 12 bases align to TRBD1. V dropped 6 bases and J dropped 4; count of bases not matched to a gene: 6. Germline assignment: CDR1 MNHNY and CDR2 SVGAGI (reference sequence). This CDR3 spans 15 amino acids. CDR3 DNA: TGTGCCAGCAGCTCTCCGGGACAGGGGGCCTATGGCTACACCTTC. Protein product: CASSSPGQGAYGYTF.

This clone was observed a few times. The CDR3 is CASSINSGRTNEQFF. The CDR3 DNA reads TGTGCCAGTAGTATAAATAGCGGGAGGACTAATGAGCAGTTCTTC. The J gene is TRBJ2-1, the V gene TRBV19; 10 bases align to TRBD2. This CDR3 has 15 residues. With 2 bases clipped from V and 7 bases from J, the junction kept 5 bases outside the gene matches. CDR1 is LNHDA, CDR2 SQIVND, per germline (reference sequence).

The V gene is TRBV14, the J gene TRBJ1-1; D is possibly TRBD1 (5 bases). There are 12 residues in the CDR3. Looked up from germline, CDR1 is SGHDN and CDR2 is FVKESK. Between the trimmed V and J ends, which lost 4 bases and 7 bases, there was a span of 10 bases. The CDR3 is CASSRGGSEAFF. CDR3 DNA sequence: TGTGCCAGCAGCCGTGGGGGGAGTGAAGCTTTCTTT.

The rearrangement joins TRBV18 to TRBJ2-7, with 7 bases fitting TRBD1. Germline CDR1 reads KGHSH; CDR2 reads LQKENI. V was clipped by 3 bases and J by 6 bases; unmatched bases: 11. This CDR3 has 15 amino acids. As DNA, the CDR3 is TGTGCCAGCTCACCCTCATCAACAGGGGTAGGCGAGCAGTACTTC. It specifies CASSPSSTGVGEQYF.

This clone came up once. CDR3 DNA: TGTGCCAGCAGCCGGTCGGGGACTAACACCTACGAGCAGTACTTC. This codes for CASSRSGTNTYEQYF. This chain joins TRBV5-6 and TRBJ2-7, with 7 nucleotides matching TRBD2. The CDR3 runs 15 residues. V was pared by 4 bases and J by 2 bases, with 9 bases of the junction left unmatched. Per the germline V gene, CDR1 is SGHDT and CDR2 is YYEEEE. Supplemented by reference TRBV5-6 and TRBJ2-7, the full variable domain reads DAGVTQSPTHLIKTRGQQVTLRCSPKSGHDTVSWYQQALGQGPQFIFQYYEEEERQRGNFPDRFSGHQFPNYSSELNVNALLLGDSALYLCASSRSGTNTYEQYFGPGTRLTVT.

This chain joins TRBV27 and TRBJ2-4, with 9 bases aligning to TRBD1. The CDR3 runs 13 residues. CDR1 is MNHEY and CDR2 is SMNVEV in the germline V gene (reference sequence). The V and J ends lost 3 bases and 8 bases, in that order; junction bases with no gene match: 2. The CDR3 protein is CASSFRDRDIQYF. Here the CDR3 DNA reads TGTGCCAGCAGTTTCCGGGACAGGGACATTCAGTACTTC.

The chain couples TRBV13 to TRBJ2-1, with TRBD2 matching 7 bases. There are 14 residues in the CDR3. From germline, CDR1 is PRHDT and CDR2 FYEKMQ (reference sequence). The trim removed 5 bases at V and 7 bases at J, leaving 8 bases unmatched. CDR3 DNA sequence: TGTGCCAGCAGCAAACGTGGCGGGGGAAATGAGCAGTTCTTC. It translates to CASSKRGGGNEQFF.

The table lists this clone with a few counts. The rearrangement joins TRBV9 to TRBJ2-2, with 14 positions matching TRBD2. This CDR3 has 17 residues. Germline V gives CDR1 SGDLS, CDR2 YYNGEE. The J segment lost 0 bases and the V segment lost 7 bases, leaving 5 bases of the junction unmatched. The CDR3 bases are TGTGCCAGCCGGGGGACTAGCGGGGGTCCGAACACCGGGGAGCTGTTTTTT. This encodes CASRGTSGGPNTGELFF.

This clone was observed a single time. The chain employs TRBV5-8 and TRBJ1-3; TRBD1 aligns across 7 bases. Germline V CDR1 and CDR2: SGHTS, YDEGEE. The CDR3 has 15 residues. V shed 2 bases, J shed 0 bases, and the junction held 2 bases outside the gene matches. CDR3 sequence (DNA): TGTGCCAGCAGCTTTGACAGGGCCTCTGGAAACACCATATATTTT. It specifies CASSFDRASGNTIYF. The variable domain in full, with the rest retrieved from reference TRBV5-8 and TRBJ1-3, is EAGVTQSPTHLIKTRGQQATLRCSPISGHTSVYWYQQALGLGLQFLLWYDEGEERNRGNFPPRFSGRQFPNYSSELNVNALELEDSALYLCASSFDRASGNTIYFGEGSWLTVV.